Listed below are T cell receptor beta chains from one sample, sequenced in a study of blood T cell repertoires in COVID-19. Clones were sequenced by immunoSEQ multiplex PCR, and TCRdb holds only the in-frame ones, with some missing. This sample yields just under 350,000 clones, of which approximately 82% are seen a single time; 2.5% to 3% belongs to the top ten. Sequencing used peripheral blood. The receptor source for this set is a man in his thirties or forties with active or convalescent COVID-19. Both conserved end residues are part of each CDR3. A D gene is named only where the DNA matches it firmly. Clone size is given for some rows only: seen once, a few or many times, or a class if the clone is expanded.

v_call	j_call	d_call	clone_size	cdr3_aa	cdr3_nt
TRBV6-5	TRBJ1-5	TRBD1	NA	CASSYTRGAQPQHF	TGTGCCAGCAGCTATACCAGGGGGGCTCAGCCCCAGCATTTT
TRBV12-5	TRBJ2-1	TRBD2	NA	CASVEASGGQREQFF	TGTGCTAGTGTCGAGGCGAGCGGGGGCCAACGAGAGCAGTTCTTC
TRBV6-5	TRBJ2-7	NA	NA	CASLSEYEQYF	TGTGCCAGCCTATCTGAATACGAGCAGTACTTC
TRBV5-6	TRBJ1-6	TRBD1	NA	CASSWDRGDSPLHF	TGTGCCAGCAGTTGGGACAGGGGAGATTCACCCCTCCACTTT
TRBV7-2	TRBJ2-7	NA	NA	CASSHGGTDYEQYF	TGTGCCAGCAGCCATGGGGGGACAGACTACGAGCAGTACTTC
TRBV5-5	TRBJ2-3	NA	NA	CASSWWAGTDTQYF	TGTGCCAGCAGTTGGTGGGCAGGCACAGATACGCAGTATTTT
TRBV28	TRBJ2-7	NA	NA	CASSLTGVKADEQYF	TGTGCCAGCAGTTTAACGGGGGTTAAGGCTGACGAGCAGTACTTC
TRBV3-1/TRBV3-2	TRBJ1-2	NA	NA	CASSQAGGSYGYTF	TGTGCCAGCAGCCAAGCGGGGGGATCCTATGGCTACACCTTC
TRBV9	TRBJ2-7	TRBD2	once	CASSVAPQGSGGDYEQYF	TGTGCCAGCAGCGTAGCCCCGCAGGGGAGCGGGGGGGACTACGAGCAGTACTTC
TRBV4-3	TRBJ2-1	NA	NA	CASSQDHEDNEQFF	TGCGCCAGCAGCCAAGATCACGAGGACAATGAGCAGTTCTTC
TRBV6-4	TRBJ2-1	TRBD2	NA	CASSERLAGLDEQFF	TGTGCCAGCAGTGAGCGGCTAGCGGGATTGGATGAGCAGTTCTTC
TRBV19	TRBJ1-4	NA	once	CASSTLYSGATNEKLFF	TGTGCCAGTAGTACACTCTATTCAGGGGCAACTAATGAAAAACTGTTTTTT
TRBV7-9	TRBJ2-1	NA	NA	CASSRRGNEQFF	TGTGCCAGCAGTCGTAGGGGCAATGAGCAGTTCTTC
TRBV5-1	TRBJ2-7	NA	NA	CASSLGGGAGAYEQYF	TGCGCCAGCAGCTTGGGAGGGGGTGCTGGGGCCTACGAGCAGTACTTC
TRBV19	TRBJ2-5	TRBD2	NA	CASSVGTSPETQYF	TGTGCCAGTAGTGTGGGGACTAGTCCAGAGACCCAGTACTTC
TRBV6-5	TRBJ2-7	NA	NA	CASSYGWGHRKQYF	TGTGCCAGCAGTTATGGATGGGGGCACCGAAAGCAGTACTTC
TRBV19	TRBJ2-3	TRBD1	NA	CASSWAATGVGDTQYF	TGTGCCAGTAGTTGGGCAGCCACAGGGGTGGGAGATACGCAGTATTTT
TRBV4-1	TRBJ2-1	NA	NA	CASSQEAGEQFF	TGCGCCAGCAGCCAAGAGGCGGGTGAGCAGTTCTTC
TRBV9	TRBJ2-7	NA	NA	CASSVGTQSYEQYF	TGTGCCAGCAGCGTAGGGACTCAGTCCTACGAGCAGTACTTC
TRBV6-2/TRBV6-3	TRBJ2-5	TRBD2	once	CASSHPGTSRGQYF	TGTGCCAGCAGCCACCCCGGGACTAGTAGGGGCCAGTACTTC
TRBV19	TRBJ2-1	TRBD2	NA	CASSIIPAGIYNEQFF	TGTGCCAGTAGTATAATTCCAGCGGGGATCTACAATGAGCAGTTCTTC
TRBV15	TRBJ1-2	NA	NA	CATSRDRQAGGYTF	TGTGCCACCAGCAGAGATCGCCAGGCGGGTGGCTACACCTTC
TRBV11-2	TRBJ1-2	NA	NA	CASSLVYRAQNYGYTF	TGTGCCAGCAGCTTAGTATATCGAGCGCAGAACTATGGCTACACCTTC
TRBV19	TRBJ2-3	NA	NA	CASSIDRNGRETQYF	TGTGCCAGTAGTATAGATCGAAATGGAAGGGAGACGCAGTATTTT
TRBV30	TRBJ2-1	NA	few	CAWSADSSYNEQFF	TGTGCCTGGAGCGCCGATAGCTCCTACAATGAGCAGTTCTTC
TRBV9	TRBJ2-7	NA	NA	CASSDGESYEQYF	TGTGCCAGCAGCGATGGGGAGTCCTACGAGCAGTACTTC
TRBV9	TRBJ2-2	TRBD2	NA	CASSPPTSGGAYGELFF	TGTGCCAGCAGCCCCCCGACTAGCGGGGGGGCTTACGGGGAGCTGTTTTTT
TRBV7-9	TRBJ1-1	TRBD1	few	CASSLGQRTEAFF	TGTGCCAGCAGCTTGGGACAGAGAACTGAAGCTTTCTTT
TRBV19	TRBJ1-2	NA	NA	CASSMGLDYGYTF	TGTGCCAGTAGTATGGGGCTCGACTATGGCTACACCTTC
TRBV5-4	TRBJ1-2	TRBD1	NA	CASSFPRLTGSSGYTF	TGTGCCAGCAGCTTCCCCCGATTGACAGGGAGCTCCGGCTACACCTTC
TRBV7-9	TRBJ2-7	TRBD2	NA	CASSMGLAGVSEQYF	TGTGCCAGCAGCATGGGACTAGCGGGAGTCAGCGAGCAGTACTTC
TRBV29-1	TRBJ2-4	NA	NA	CSVAQAAKNIQYF	TGCAGCGTTGCCCAGGCAGCCAAAAACATTCAGTACTTC
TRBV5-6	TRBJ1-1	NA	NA	CASSLAPTNTEAFF	TGTGCCAGCAGCTTGGCGCCGACTAACACTGAAGCTTTCTTT
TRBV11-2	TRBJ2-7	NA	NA	CASSLDKTPYSSYEQYF	TGTGCCAGCAGCTTAGATAAAACTCCCTATAGCTCCTACGAGCAGTACTTC
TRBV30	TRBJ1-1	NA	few	CAWSPDRDTEAFF	TGTGCCTGGAGCCCCGACAGAGACACTGAAGCTTTCTTT
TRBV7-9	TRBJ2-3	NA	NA	CASSPRLAPTDTQYF	TGTGCCAGCAGCCCCCGGCTAGCTCCCACAGATACGCAGTATTTT
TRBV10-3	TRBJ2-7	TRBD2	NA	CAIRTSGTQYF	TGTGCCATCCGGACTAGCGGAACCCAGTACTTC
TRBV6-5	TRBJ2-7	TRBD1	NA	CASSLPQDRGGYEQYF	TGTGCCAGCAGTTTACCCCAGGACAGGGGGGGTTACGAGCAGTACTTC
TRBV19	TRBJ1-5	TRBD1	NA	CASSTPRTGNQPQHF	TGTGCCAGTAGTACCCCCCGGACAGGGAATCAGCCCCAGCATTTT
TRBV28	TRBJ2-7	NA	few	CASSWRIYEQYF	TGTGCCAGCAGTTGGCGGATCTACGAGCAGTACTTC
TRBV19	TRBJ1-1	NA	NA	CASSISFGFAEAFF	TGTGCCAGTAGTATATCCTTCGGTTTCGCTGAAGCTTTCTTT
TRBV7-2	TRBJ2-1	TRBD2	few	CASSLGSGGAPSEQFF	TGTGCCAGCAGCTTAGGAAGCGGGGGGGCCCCCAGTGAGCAGTTCTTC
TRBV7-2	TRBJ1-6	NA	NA	CASSLGRGSGSPLHF	TGTGCCAGCAGCTTAGGTCGCGGGTCGGGTTCACCCCTCCACTTT
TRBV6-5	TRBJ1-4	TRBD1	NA	CASSRDSDDKLFF	TGTGCCAGTAGCCGGGACAGTGATGACAAACTGTTTTTT
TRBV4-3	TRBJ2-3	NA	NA	CASSQGRLGSSDTQYF	TGCGCCAGCAGCCAGGGCCGACTAGGATCATCAGATACGCAGTATTTT